This TCR beta chain derives from a study of PD-L1 blockade in urothelial cancer. Study-level findings and limits: Stronger expansion of tumor-associated clones in blood at 3 weeks distinguished durable-benefit patients.

Locally advanced or metastatic urothelial carcinoma affected the patients. Patient sample counts ranged from 1 to 8, pretreatment and on-treatment. A word on this clone: The target antigen is unknown.

CDR1 and CDR2 from the germline V gene are MNHEY and SVGAGI. Deletions cut 7 bases from V and 5 bases from J, with 17 bases between. The CDR3 covers 14 residues. Sequencing was performed with immunoSEQ multiplex PCR; in TCRdb, only in-frame clones are kept and a portion is missing. The top ten clones hold roughly 3.1% of a sample with about 44,000 clones, around 80% of them seen once. The sequence was collected from a man between 65 and 79 years old with urothelial cancer. The sample was PBMCs, taken around atezolizumab (anti-PD-L1) treatment. The V call is TRBV6-5, the J call TRBJ1-1, with a possible D match to TRBD1 (6 bases). CDR3 sequence: CASTVQGGFTEAFF. The CDR3 DNA reads as TGTGCCAGCACTGTACAGGGTGGATTTACTGAAGCTTTCTTT.